This T cell receptor beta chain was recorded in a study of blood T cell repertoires in COVID-19. Across the study: PBMCs, B-cell-depleted T cells, or T cells were the source of the cDNA or gDNA that made up the material.

The table came from immunoSEQ multiplex PCR; TCRdb's copy has only in-frame clones and leaves some out. The data contain about 100,000 clones, around 90% of them singletons. This clone appeared a single time. The CDR3 is 13 amino acids. Germline V gene sequence: CDR1 SNHLY, CDR2 FYNNEI. The V and J ends lost 6 bases and 2 bases, in that order; junction bases with no gene match: 4. Input material: peripheral blood. The rearrangement joins TRBV2 to TRBJ2-7; 7 nucleotides match TRBD1. This clonotype was sampled from a human donor in a cohort sampled during active COVID-19. The CDR3 sequence is CASSQTGPYEQYF. The CDR3 DNA reads TGTGCCAGCAGCCAGACAGGGCCCTACGAGCAGTACTTC.